This T cell receptor (beta chain) was obtained from a study of cytomegalovirus exposure and HLA in healthy donors. Germline values: CDR1 GTSNPN, CDR2 SVGIG (reference sequence). V shed 3 bases and J shed 10 bases, with 13 bases lying between them. The length of the CDR3 is 13 residues. PCR amplification relied on 60 Vbeta primers (plus 13 Jbeta primers). TCRdb's table, derived via immunoSEQ multiplex PCR, lists solely in-frame clones and lacks some. The data contain 100,000 to 150,000 clones, roughly 70% of them seen just once; the ten biggest clones take up 6.6%. Points from the study as a whole: According to the study, around 150 TCR beta chains were cytomegalovirus-associated.

As concerns this clone: The antigen is not known.

This sequence originates from a man between 40 and 49 years old in good health and CMV-seropositive. The V gene is TRBV30, the J gene TRBJ1-6; perhaps TRBD1 as D (5 bases). The sequencing input was PBMCs. CDR3 amino acids: CAWRSQGLSPLHF. CDR3 nucleotide sequence: TGTGCCTGGAGGAGCCAGGGCCTCTCACCCCTCCACTTT.